The 20 T cell receptor beta chains below come from one sample, sequenced in a study of cytomegalovirus exposure and HLA in healthy donors. The data were produced by immunoSEQ multiplex PCR, yet TCRdb's version contains in-frame clones alone and is incomplete. The sample includes 200,000 or so clones, around nine tenths of them seen just once. The sequencing input was PBMCs. Receptors were obtained from a young woman in good health and CMV-seronegative.

This rearrangement joins TRBV19 to TRBJ1-2; 7 bases agree with TRBD1. V lost 4 bases and J lost 4; bases outside the gene matches: 9. This CDR3 has 15 residues. The germline CDR1 and CDR2 sequences are LNHDA and SQIVND (reference sequence). The CDR3: CASSSHRDSVYGYTF. DNA of the CDR3: TGTGCCAGTAGTAGCCACCGGGACAGCGTCTATGGCTACACCTTC.

The chain combines TRBV27 with TRBJ1-2, with TRBD1 matching 9 bases. Trimming cost V 5 bases and J 0 bases; bases outside gene matches: 7. The CDR3 length is 16 residues. Germline CDR1 is MNHEY and CDR2 is SMNVEV (reference sequence). DNA of the CDR3: TGTGCCAGCAGTATACAGGGGGCGGTAACTAACTATGGCTACACCTTC. Amino acids: CASSIQGAVTNYGYTF.

This chain joins TRBV12-5 and TRBJ2-3; D perhaps matches TRBD2 (6 bases). Germline values: CDR1 LGHNT, CDR2 FRNRAP. V was clipped by 9 bases and J by 1 base, with 11 bases between them. CDR3 length: 13 amino acids. The CDR3 loop is CASLEGRTDTQYF. CDR3 coding DNA: TGTGCTAGCCTGGAGGGCCGCACAGATACGCAGTATTTT.

The chain carries TRBV7-9 and TRBJ2-7; 10 bases line up with TRBD2. This CDR3 has 14 residues. Losses at the gene ends were 2 bases for V and 2 bases for J; bases not matched to a gene: 0. Germline CDR1 and CDR2: SEHNR and FQNEAQ (reference sequence). The DNA for the CDR3 is TGTGCCAGCAGCTTACTAGCGGGAGCCTACGAGCAGTACTTC. This gives the protein CASSLLAGAYEQYF.

This rearrangement joins TRBV2 to TRBJ1-1; 9 bases are a match to TRBD1. V gave up 5 bases and J gave up 5 bases; unmatched junction bases: 15. CDR1 and CDR2 (germline): SNHLY, FYNNEI. CDR3 size: 17 residues. The CDR3 spells CASSRRGQGSWETEAFF. The CDR3 DNA reads TGTGCCAGCAGTAGAAGGGGACAGGGTAGTTGGGAAACTGAAGCTTTCTTT.

This clone was detected once. The rearrangement joins TRBV19 to TRBJ2-3, with D unresolved. V was trimmed by 4 bases and J by 6 bases, leaving 23 bases between them. The CDR3 covers 17 residues. Germline CDR1 reads LNHDA; CDR2 reads SQIVND (reference sequence). The CDR3 nucleotides read TGTGCCAGTAGTACACCCCGGTACCCGTCCCTACTGGATACGCAGTATTTT. It codes for CASSTPRYPSLLDTQYF.

V usage is TRBV5-1 and J usage is TRBJ2-7; 8 nucleotides match TRBD1. Germline CDR1 reads SGHRS; CDR2 reads YFSETQ. The CDR3 has 14 residues. The ends lost 3 bases at V and 6 bases at J; junction bases unmatched: 8. The CDR3: CASSSGQGEGEQYF. The CDR3 DNA follows: TGCGCCAGCAGCTCCGGACAGGGAGAGGGCGAGCAGTACTTC.

This clone was seen more than once but under ten times. The chain carries TRBV19 and TRBJ2-7, with 14 bases identical to TRBD2. Germline V gives CDR1 LNHDA, CDR2 SQIVND (reference sequence). The CDR3 sequence is 14 residues long. Trimming removed 4 bases from V and 11 bases from J; junction bases left unmatched: 7. This CDR3 reads CASSTGTSGSRKYF. DNA of the CDR3: TGTGCCAGTAGTACTGGGACTAGCGGGAGTAGAAAGTACTTC. Drawing the rest from reference TRBV19 and TRBJ2-7, the complete variable domain is DGGITQSPKYLFRKEGQNVTLSCEQNLNHDAMYWYRQDPGQGLRLIYYSQIVNDFQKGDIAEGYSVSREKKESFPLTVTSAQKNPTAFYLCASSTGTSGSRKYFGPGTRLTVT.

The J gene is TRBJ1-2, the V gene TRBV6-5, with D possibly matching TRBD1 (5 bases). From germline, CDR1 is MNHEY and CDR2 SVGAGI. V gave up 5 bases and J gave up 5 bases, with 12 bases separating them. CDR3 length: 13 amino acids. This CDR3 reads CASSELDSYGYTF. The CDR3 DNA reads TGTGCCAGCAGTGAACTCGACAGTTATGGCTACACCTTC.

The chain employs TRBV5-1 and TRBJ1-5, with D unresolved. V gave up 6 bases and J gave up 9 bases, with 19 bases separating them. Germline V gene lookup returns CDR1 SGHRS and CDR2 YFSETQ. CDR3 length: 14 amino acids. CDR3 DNA sequence: TGCGCCAGCACCCGGGAAAAGGGAAGCTGGCCCCAGCATTTT. It translates to CASTREKGSWPQHF.

J is TRBJ2-5 and V is TRBV29-1; D perhaps matches TRBD2 (6 bases). V gave up 4 bases and J gave up 4 bases, with 16 bases separating them. The CDR3 is 14 residues long. Germline CDR1 SQVTM, CDR2 ANQGSEA. CDR3 region: CSVAAASEVETQYF. The CDR3 DNA sequence: TGCAGCGTTGCCGCGGCTAGCGAAGTAGAGACCCAGTACTTC.

This chain joins TRBV9 and TRBJ2-1; TRBD2 might be the D (6 bases). The V gene's germline CDR1 is SGDLS and CDR2 YYNGEE. Trimming shortened V by 5 bases and J by 9 bases, and 18 bases separated the two germline ends. This CDR3 contains 14 residues. For the CDR3, the DNA is TGTGCCAGCAGTCGGGAGTTCGGGGTGGGTGAGCAGTTCTTC. As protein: CASSREFGVGEQFF.

This chain joins TRBV5-1 and TRBJ2-3; 13 bases are a match to TRBD2. V shed 3 bases and J 2 bases; nucleotides not matched to a gene: 3. Germline values: CDR1 SGHRS, CDR2 YFSETQ. This CDR3 region has 16 residues. The CDR3 spells CASSWGLAGLTDTQYF. DNA for the CDR3: TGCGCCAGCAGCTGGGGACTAGCGGGACTCACAGATACGCAGTATTTT.

V is TRBV28 and J is TRBJ1-6, with D possibly being TRBD1 (6 bases). The V gene's germline CDR1 is MDHEN and CDR2 SYDVKM. This CDR3 region has 14 residues. Trimming took 5 bases from V and 9 from J, leaving 14 bases between them. CDR3 amino acids: CASSPTGFSSPLHF. For the CDR3, the DNA is TGTGCCAGCAGTCCCACAGGGTTCAGTTCACCCCTCCACTTT.

The gene calls are TRBV5-1 and TRBJ2-7; unclear D gene. From germline, CDR1 is SGHRS and CDR2 YFSETQ. V lost 0 bases to trimming and J lost 5 bases, with 12 bases between them. This CDR3 has 14 residues. The CDR3 reads CASSLETRQDEQYF. CDR3 in DNA: TGCGCCAGCAGCTTGGAGACGCGCCAGGACGAGCAGTACTTC.

J is TRBJ1-1 and V is TRBV6-5; the D is unclear. This CDR3 has 15 residues. Deletions cut 5 bases from V and 0 bases from J, with 13 bases between. Looked up from germline, CDR1 is MNHEY and CDR2 is SVGAGI. The CDR3 region is CASSPLERLNTEAFF. The CDR3 DNA sequence: TGTGCCAGCAGTCCTCTCGAGAGGTTGAACACTGAAGCTTTCTTT.

The V gene is TRBV28, the J gene TRBJ2-1; 11 nucleotides agree with TRBD2. The V segment lost 5 bases and the J segment 6 bases; nucleotides outside the gene matches: 6. Germline V gene data show CDR1 as MDHEN and CDR2 as SYDVKM. The CDR3 length is 15 residues. CDR3 DNA: TGTGCCAGCAGTCCCAATAGCGGGAGGGCCAATGAGCAGTTCTTC. As protein: CASSPNSGRANEQFF.

The DNA of the CDR3 is TGTGCCAGCCTAGAGTACCAGAAGTACCAAGAGACCCAGTACTTC. It translates to CASLEYQKYQETQYF. The V and J genes are TRBV2 and TRBJ2-5; no reliable D call. This CDR3 region has 15 residues. The germline V and J ends were trimmed by 8 bases and 0 bases, with 16 bases remaining between them. Germline V gives CDR1 SNHLY, CDR2 FYNNEI.

This clone occurred many times. The chain carries TRBV29-1 and TRBJ1-1, with a tentative D call TRBD1 (5 bases). Germline CDR1 SQVTM, CDR2 ANQGSEA. The CDR3 is 10 residues long. The ends were cut back, 0 bases at V and 10 bases at J, with 6 bases in the middle. The CDR3 here is CSVEEDIAFF. The DNA for the CDR3 is TGCAGCGTTGAAGAGGACATAGCTTTCTTT.

This clone was observed a single time. DNA of the CDR3: TGTGCCAGTAGTATAGATATGGCGGGGGGCGGCGAGACCCAGTACTTC. Its translation: CASSIDMAGGGETQYF. The chain couples TRBV19 to TRBJ2-5, with 8 nucleotides matching TRBD2. CDR3 size: 16 residues. V was pared by 0 bases and J by 5 bases, with 8 bases of the junction left unmatched. Germline values: CDR1 LNHDA, CDR2 SQIVND (reference sequence).